The entry that follows covers one T cell receptor (beta chain) sequence. Antigen: not known. TCRdb's table, derived via immunoSEQ multiplex PCR, lists solely in-frame clones and lacks some. The sample carries about 18,000 clones, roughly 83% recorded once. Germline values: CDR1 SGHTA, CDR2 FQGNSA. Trimming shortened V by 1 base and J by 7 bases, and 7 bases separated the two germline ends. This CDR3 is 13 amino acids long. This entry is derived from a study of T cell clonotyping in hematopoietic cell transplantation. Turning to the study itself: Cytoreduction preceded collection of pretransplant recipient samples.

Study-level findings and limits: Pathologically expanded recipient clonotypes increased progressively from day 30 to day 180 as diversity fell. No sorting was done, leaving CD4 and CD8 contributions mixed.

Time point in this sample: recipient sample about 28 days before transplant, after cytoreduction. Recipients were bled about 28 days pretransplant and at posttransplant days 30, 100, 180. This chain joins TRBV7-2 and TRBJ1-4; D unclear. The clonotype originates from a man over 45 with acute myeloid leukemia. Some clones in this sample may be carry-over from other donors' samples. Sequencing was performed on peripheral blood mononuclear cells, taken before stem cell transplant. The CDR3 DNA follows: TGTGCCAGCAGCTTAGTGGGAGCTGAAAAACTGTTTTTT. Its translation is CASSLVGAEKLFF. Based on the CDR3 plus reference TRBV7-2 and TRBJ1-4, the full variable domain is GAGVSQSPSNKVTEKGKDVELRCDPISGHTALYWYRQSLGQGLEFLIYFQGNSAPDKSGLPSDRFSAERTGGSVSTLTIQRTQQEDSAVYLCASSLVGAEKLFFGSGTQLSVL.